The next 3 T cell receptor beta chains were all read from a single sample in a study of blood T cells in healthy people across ages (dated by TCRdb to the mid-2010s). Libraries were made using 5' RACE. Sequenced on an Illumina HiSeq 2500. A second PCR of about 7 to 12 cycles was performed with a sample-barcoded 5' primer and a J-beta primer mix. In-frame beta chains were kept once TCRdb had trimmed the public reads at Q25 with fastp and called clones with MiXCR. Rows are combined by CDR3 protein, so each entry shows the most common genes and DNA. The sample data list approximately 600,000 distinct CDR3 sequences, and roughly three fifths of these were observed just once. Around 37% of the sample rests with the top ten. The sequenced sample was blood. Source of these receptors: a man in his 60s in good health.

This clonotype turned up a few times. This chain connects TRBV28 to TRBJ2-2; D remains unclear. The V gene's germline CDR1 is MDHEN and CDR2 SYDVKM. V was shortened by 10 bases and J by 0 bases, with 9 bases between the two germline ends. The CDR3 runs to 13 residues. The CDR3 DNA sequence: TGTGCCACCACGGGCGCGAACACCGGGGAGCTGTTTTTT. This codes for CATTGANTGELFF. The full variable domain, in which reference TRBV28 and TRBJ2-2 provide the parts outside the CDR3, is DVKVTQSSRYLVKRTGEKVFLECVQDMDHENMFWYRQDPGLGLRLIYFSYDVKMKEKGDIPEGYSVSREKKERFSLILESASTNQTSMYLCATTGANTGELFFGEGSRLTVL.

A note on this clonotype: Mismatch with germline at one junction end may stem from a read error. The chain recombines TRBV7-2 with TRBJ2-4, with TRBD2 identical over 8 bases. CDR3 size: 18 residues. Germline values: CDR1 SGHTA, CDR2 FQGNSA. The CDR3 sequence: CAGRPGRGARIGKNIQYF. Here the CDR3 DNA reads TGTGCCGGCAGACCAGGGCGGGGGGCGAGGATAGGCAAAAACATTCAGTACTTC.

V usage is TRBV29-1 and J usage is TRBJ1-2; 9 bases match TRBD1. With V trimmed by 4 bases and J by 2 bases, 8 bases remained unmatched. Germline V lookup: CDR1 SQVTM, CDR2 ANQGSEA. The CDR3 length is 15 residues. The CDR3 DNA reads as TGCAGCGTTGTAACGGTGGGACAGGGAAACTATGGCTACACCTTC. Amino acids: CSVVTVGQGNYGYTF.